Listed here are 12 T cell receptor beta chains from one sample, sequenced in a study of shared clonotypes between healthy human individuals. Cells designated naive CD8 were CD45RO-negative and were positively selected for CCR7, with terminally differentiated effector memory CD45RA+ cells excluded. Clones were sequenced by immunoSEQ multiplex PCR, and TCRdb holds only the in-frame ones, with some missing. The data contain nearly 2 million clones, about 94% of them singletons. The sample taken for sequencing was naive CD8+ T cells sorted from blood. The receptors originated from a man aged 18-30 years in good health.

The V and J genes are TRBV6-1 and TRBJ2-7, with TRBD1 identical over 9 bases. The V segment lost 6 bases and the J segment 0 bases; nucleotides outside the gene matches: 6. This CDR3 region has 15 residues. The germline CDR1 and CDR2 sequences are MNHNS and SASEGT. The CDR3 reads CASSQMGQGSYEQYF. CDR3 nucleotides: TGTGCCAGCAGCCAAATGGGACAGGGCTCCTACGAGCAGTACTTC.

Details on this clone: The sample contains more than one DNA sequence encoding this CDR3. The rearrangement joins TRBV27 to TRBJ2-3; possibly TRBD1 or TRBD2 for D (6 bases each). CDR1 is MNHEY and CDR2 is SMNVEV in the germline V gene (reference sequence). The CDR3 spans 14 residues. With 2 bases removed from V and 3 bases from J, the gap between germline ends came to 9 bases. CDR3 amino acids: CASSLIGGTDTQYF. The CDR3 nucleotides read TGTGCCAGCAGTTTAATAGGGGGGACAGATACGCAGTATTTT.

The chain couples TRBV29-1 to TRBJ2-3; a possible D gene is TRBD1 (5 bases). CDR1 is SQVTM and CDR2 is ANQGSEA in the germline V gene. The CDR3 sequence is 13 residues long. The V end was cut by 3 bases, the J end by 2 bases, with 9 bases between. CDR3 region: CSVDQGATDTQYF. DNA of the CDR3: TGCAGCGTTGACCAAGGGGCCACAGATACGCAGTATTTT.

The CDR3 DNA sequence: TGCGCCAGCAGCCTTGGGGGGGCAGGCTACGAGCAGTACTTC. This gives the protein CASSLGGAGYEQYF. The chain has TRBV4-1 and TRBJ2-7; a possible D gene is TRBD2 (7 bases). This CDR3 is 14 amino acids long. Germline V gives CDR1 MGHRA, CDR2 YSYEKL. V dropped 4 bases and J dropped 3 bases, with 13 bases sitting between them.

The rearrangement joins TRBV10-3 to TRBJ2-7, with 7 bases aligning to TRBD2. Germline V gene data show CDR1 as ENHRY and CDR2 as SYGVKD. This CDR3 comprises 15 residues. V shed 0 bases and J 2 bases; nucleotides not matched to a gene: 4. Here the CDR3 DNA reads TGTGCCATCAGTGAGTCGGGGGGGGTTACCTACGAGCAGTACTTC. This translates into CAISESGGVTYEQYF.

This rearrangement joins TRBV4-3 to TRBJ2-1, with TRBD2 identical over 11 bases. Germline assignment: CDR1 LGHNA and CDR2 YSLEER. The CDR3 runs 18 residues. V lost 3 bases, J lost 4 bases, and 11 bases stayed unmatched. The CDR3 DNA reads TGCGCCAGCAGCCACACTGAGGGGCTAGCGGGAGGATACAATGAGCAGTTCTTC. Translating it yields CASSHTEGLAGGYNEQFF.

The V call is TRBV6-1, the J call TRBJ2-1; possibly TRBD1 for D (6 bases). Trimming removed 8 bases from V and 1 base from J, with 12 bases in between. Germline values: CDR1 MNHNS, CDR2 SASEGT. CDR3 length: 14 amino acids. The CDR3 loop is CASSRQASYNEQFF. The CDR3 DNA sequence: TGTGCCAGCTCTCGACAGGCATCCTACAATGAGCAGTTCTTC.

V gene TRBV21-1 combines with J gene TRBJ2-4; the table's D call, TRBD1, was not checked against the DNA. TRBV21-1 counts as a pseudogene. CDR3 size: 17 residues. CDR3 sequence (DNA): TGTGCCAGCAGCCACCGAGGGGACAGGGGTCCCAAAAACATTCAGTACTTC. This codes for CASSHRGDRGPKNIQYF.

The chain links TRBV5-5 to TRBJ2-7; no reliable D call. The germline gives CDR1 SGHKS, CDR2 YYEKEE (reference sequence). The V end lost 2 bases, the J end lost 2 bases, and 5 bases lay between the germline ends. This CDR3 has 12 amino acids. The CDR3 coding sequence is TGTGCCAGCAGCTTATCAGCCTACGAGCAGTACTTC. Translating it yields CASSLSAYEQYF.

CDR3: CASSPPPGLAGNNEQFF. CDR3 DNA sequence: TGTGCCAGCAGCCCTCCCCCGGGACTAGCGGGAAACAATGAGCAGTTCTTC. The V call is TRBV7-9, the J call TRBJ2-1, with 13 bases fitting TRBD2. The CDR3 is made up of 17 amino acids. V gave up 5 bases and J gave up 5 bases; unmatched junction bases: 9. Germline V lookup: CDR1 SEHNR, CDR2 FQNEAQ (reference sequence).

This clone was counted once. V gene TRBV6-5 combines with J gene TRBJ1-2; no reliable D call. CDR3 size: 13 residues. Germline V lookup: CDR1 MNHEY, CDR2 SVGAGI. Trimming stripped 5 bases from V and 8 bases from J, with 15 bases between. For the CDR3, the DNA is TGTGCCAGCAGTCCTGGACCATCCGAGGGCTACACCTTC. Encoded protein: CASSPGPSEGYTF.

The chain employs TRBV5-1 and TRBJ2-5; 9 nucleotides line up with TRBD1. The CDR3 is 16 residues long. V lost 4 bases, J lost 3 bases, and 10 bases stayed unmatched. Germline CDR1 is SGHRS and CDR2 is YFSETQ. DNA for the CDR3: TGCGCCAGCAGCCCCGGGACAGGGCGAACAAAAGAGACCCAGTACTTC. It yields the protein CASSPGTGRTKETQYF.